These 16 T cell receptor beta chains originate from one sample sequenced in a study of cytotoxic CD8 clonotypes in ibrutinib-treated CLL. The protocol was immunoSEQ multiplex PCR, while the TCRdb copy is restricted to in-frame clones and leaves out a portion. The profile shows roughly 6,000 clones, 60% to 75% of them singletons. The sequences come from PBMCs, collected before ibrutinib treatment. The receptors come from a human donor with chronic lymphocytic leukemia.

In its sample, this clone is large. The rearrangement uses TRBV7-8 and TRBJ1-6; weak D call: TRBD1 (5 bases). V was cut by 3 bases and J by 7 bases, with 7 bases left in between. There are 13 residues in the CDR3. Germline lookup yields CDR1 SGHVS and CDR2 FQNEAQ. In DNA, the CDR3 is TGTGCCAGCAGCTTCCCAGGGAATTCACCCCTCCACTTT. Its translation: CASSFPGNSPLHF.

This clone was observed a handful of times. V usage is TRBV4-1 and J usage is TRBJ1-5; a weak D match, TRBD1 (6 bases). The CDR3 extends over 14 amino acids. CDR1 is MGHRA, CDR2 YSYEKL, per germline. The V and J ends lost 2 bases and 14 bases respectively, with 19 bases between them. In nucleotides, the CDR3 is TGCGCCAGCAGCCAATCGACACAGGGCTCCGTGGAGCATTTT. Protein product: CASSQSTQGSVEHF.

V is TRBV5-4 and J is TRBJ2-7; weak D call: TRBD2 (5 bases). There are 15 residues in the CDR3. Trimming removed 3 bases from V and 3 bases from J, with 16 bases in between. Germline V gene sequence: CDR1 SGHNT, CDR2 YYREEE (reference sequence). The CDR3 spells CASSSSSKGDYEQYF. CDR3 in DNA: TGTGCCAGCAGCTCCTCTAGCAAGGGAGACTACGAGCAGTACTTC.

This chain connects TRBV9 to TRBJ2-1, with 10 positions matching TRBD2. The V gene's germline CDR1 is SGDLS and CDR2 YYNGEE. V lost 2 bases to trimming and J lost 5 bases; unmatched junction nucleotides: 4. The CDR3 length is 15 residues. The CDR3 DNA reads as TGTGCCAGCAGCGTGCGGACTAGCGGAAACAATGAGCAGTTCTTC. Translated, it gives CASSVRTSGNNEQFF.

This rearrangement joins TRBV30 to TRBJ1-2; TRBD1 is a possible D gene (6 bases). Trimming removed 0 bases at V and 0 bases at J, with 11 bases between. This CDR3 is built from 15 residues. CDR1 and CDR2 (germline): GTSNPN, SVGIG (reference sequence). CDR3 sequence (DNA): TGTGCCTGGAGTGTTATGGGGGCGTCTAACTATGGCTACACCTTC. Its protein is CAWSVMGASNYGYTF.

J is TRBJ1-6 and V is TRBV9; D not resolved. This CDR3 has 13 amino acids. Trimming pared 8 bases from V and 6 bases from J, leaving 12 bases between. The V gene's germline CDR1 is SGDLS and CDR2 YYNGEE. The CDR3 protein is CASTRVPNSPLHF. In DNA, the CDR3 is TGTGCCAGTACACGGGTTCCTAATTCACCCCTCCACTTT.

This chain uses TRBV11-2 with TRBJ1-1, with no clear D. V was pared by 7 bases and J by 8 bases, with 23 bases between. Looked up from germline, CDR1 is SGHAT and CDR2 is FQNNGV. The CDR3 is 15 amino acids. In DNA, the CDR3 is TGTGCCAGCAACCCCTTACGGGGAAGGGTACAAGAAGCTTTCTTT. It is translated as CASNPLRGRVQEAFF.

The chain uses TRBV10-1 and TRBJ2-5; 14 bases align to TRBD2. Germline-derived CDR1 and CDR2 are WNHNN and SYGVQD (reference sequence). V shed 7 bases and J 1 base; nucleotides not matched to a gene: 11. This CDR3 has 18 amino acids. The CDR3: CASTKGTSGSTAQETQYF. As DNA, the CDR3 is TGCGCCAGCACTAAAGGGACTAGCGGGAGTACGGCCCAAGAGACCCAGTACTTC.

The gene calls are TRBV29-1 and TRBJ1-1, with no clear D. Deletions cut 6 bases from V and 0 bases from J, with 11 bases between. This CDR3 region has 13 residues. CDR1 is SQVTM, CDR2 ANQGSEA, per germline. The CDR3 DNA reads TGCAGCGTGCGCGCCAGTTTGAACACTGAAGCTTTCTTT. Its protein product is CSVRASLNTEAFF.

This clone was counted between two and nine times. This chain links TRBV7-9 with TRBJ1-3, with D unclear. V lost 0 bases, J lost 4 bases, and 4 bases lay in between. The germline V gene has CDR1 SEHNR and CDR2 FQNEAQ (reference sequence). This CDR3 has 13 amino acids. DNA for the CDR3: TGTGCCAGCAGCTTAGCGGGCGGAAACACCATATATTTT. Encoded protein: CASSLAGGNTIYF.

The rearrangement joins TRBV11-3 to TRBJ2-3; the D gene is possibly TRBD2 (6 bases). Trimming left V 6 bases short and J 6 bases short, with 13 bases between. CDR1 is SGHNT, CDR2 YENEEA, per germline. The CDR3 runs to 13 residues. CDR3 DNA: TGTGCCAGCAGACACGAGGCGGGGGATACGCAGTATTTT. The encoded protein is CASRHEAGDTQYF.

The chain combines TRBV5-5 with TRBJ2-7, with TRBD2 matching 9 bases. CDR1 SGHKS and CDR2 YYEKEE come from the germline V gene (reference sequence). V lost 0 bases to trimming and J lost 3 bases; unmatched junction nucleotides: 7. The CDR3 runs to 16 residues. The CDR3 is CASSLVMTSGIYEQYF. DNA of the CDR3: TGTGCCAGCAGCTTGGTTATGACTAGCGGAATCTACGAGCAGTACTTC.

CDR3 residues: CASSLDTAMVTQYF. Here the CDR3 DNA reads TGTGCCAGCAGCTTGGACACAGCTATGGTGACCCAGTACTTC. The J gene is TRBJ2-5, the V gene TRBV7-2; TRBD1 is a possible D gene (5 bases). Germline V CDR1 and CDR2: SGHTA, FQGNSA. CDR3 size: 14 residues. The V end lost 3 bases, the J end lost 7 bases, and 15 bases lay between the germline ends.

The CDR3 region is CASSSGTGGNQPQHF. In DNA, the CDR3 is TGTGCCAGCAGCTCCGGGACAGGGGGCAATCAGCCCCAGCATTTT. The chain links TRBV7-9 to TRBJ1-5, with 10 bases fitting TRBD1. The junction had 2 bases not matched to a gene; V was cut back by 4 bases and J by 2 bases. Germline CDR1 reads SEHNR; CDR2 reads FQNEAQ (reference sequence). The CDR3 totals 15 residues.

CDR3 DNA sequence: TGTGCCAGCAGCGCCGGGACTAGCGGTTGGTTTCAGTACTTC. Translated, it gives CASSAGTSGWFQYF. The gene calls are TRBV7-9 and TRBJ2-4; 11 nucleotides align to TRBD2. J was trimmed by 11 bases and V by 5 bases; bases with no gene match: 8. CDR1 and CDR2 (germline): SEHNR, FQNEAQ (reference sequence). This CDR3 spans 14 amino acids.

This clone was picked up one time. The chain links TRBV28 to TRBJ1-3; 8 nucleotides align to TRBD1. Per germline, CDR1 MDHEN and CDR2 SYDVKM. Trimming removed 3 bases from V and 0 bases from J; junction bases left unmatched: 4. The CDR3 extends over 16 amino acids. In DNA form, the CDR3 reads TGTGCCAGCAGTTTCCCCACAGGGGGCTCTGGAAACACCATATATTTT. Its protein product is CASSFPTGGSGNTIYF.